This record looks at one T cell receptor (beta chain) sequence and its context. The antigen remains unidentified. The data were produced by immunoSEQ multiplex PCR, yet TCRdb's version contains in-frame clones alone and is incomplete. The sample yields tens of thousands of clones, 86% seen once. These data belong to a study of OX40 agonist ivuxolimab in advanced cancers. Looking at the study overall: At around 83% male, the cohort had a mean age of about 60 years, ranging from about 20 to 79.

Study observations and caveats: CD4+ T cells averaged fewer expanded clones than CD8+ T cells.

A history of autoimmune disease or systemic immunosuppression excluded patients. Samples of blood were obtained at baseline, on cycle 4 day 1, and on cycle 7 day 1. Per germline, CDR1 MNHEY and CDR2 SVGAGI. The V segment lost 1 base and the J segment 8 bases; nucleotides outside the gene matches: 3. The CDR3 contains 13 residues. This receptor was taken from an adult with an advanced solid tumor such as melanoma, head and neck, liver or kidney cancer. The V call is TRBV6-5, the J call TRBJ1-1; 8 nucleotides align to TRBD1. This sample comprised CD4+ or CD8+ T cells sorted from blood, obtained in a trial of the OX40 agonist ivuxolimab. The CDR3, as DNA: TGTGCCAGCAGTTACTGGGACAGGAGGGAAGCTTTCTTT. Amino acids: CASSYWDRREAFF.